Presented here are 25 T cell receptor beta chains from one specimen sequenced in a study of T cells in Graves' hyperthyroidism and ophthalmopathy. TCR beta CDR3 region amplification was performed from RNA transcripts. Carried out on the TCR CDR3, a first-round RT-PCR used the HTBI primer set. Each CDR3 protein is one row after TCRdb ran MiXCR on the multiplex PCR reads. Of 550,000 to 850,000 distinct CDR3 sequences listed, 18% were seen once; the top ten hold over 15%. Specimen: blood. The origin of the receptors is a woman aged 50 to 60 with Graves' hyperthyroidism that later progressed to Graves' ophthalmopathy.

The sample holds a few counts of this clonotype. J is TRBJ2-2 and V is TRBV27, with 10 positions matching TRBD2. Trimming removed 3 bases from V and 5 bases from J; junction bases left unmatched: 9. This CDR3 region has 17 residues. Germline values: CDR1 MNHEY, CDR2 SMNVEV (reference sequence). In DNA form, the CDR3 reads TGTGCCAGCAGTTTTAGACTAGCGGGTCCCTTAACCGGGGAGCTGTTTTTT. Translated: CASSFRLAGPLTGELFF.

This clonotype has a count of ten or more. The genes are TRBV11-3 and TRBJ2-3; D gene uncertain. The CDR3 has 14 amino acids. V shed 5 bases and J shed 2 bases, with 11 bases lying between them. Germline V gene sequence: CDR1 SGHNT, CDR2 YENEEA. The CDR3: CASSQNTLTDTQYF. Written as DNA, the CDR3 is TGTGCCAGCAGCCAAAATACACTCACAGATACGCAGTATTTT. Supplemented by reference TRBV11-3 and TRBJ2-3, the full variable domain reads EAGVVQSPRYKIIEKKQPVAFWCNPISGHNTLYWYLQNLGQGPELLIRYENEEAVDDSQLPKDRFSAERLKGVDSTLKIQPAELGDSAVYLCASSQNTLTDTQYFGPGTRLTVL.

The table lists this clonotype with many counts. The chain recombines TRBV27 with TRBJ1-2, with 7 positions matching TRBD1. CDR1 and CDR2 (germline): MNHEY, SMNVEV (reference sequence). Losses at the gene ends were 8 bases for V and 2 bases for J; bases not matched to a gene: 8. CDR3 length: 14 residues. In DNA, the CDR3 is TGTGCCAGCTCAGGACAGGACAGCAACTATGGCTACACCTTC. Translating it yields CASSGQDSNYGYTF.

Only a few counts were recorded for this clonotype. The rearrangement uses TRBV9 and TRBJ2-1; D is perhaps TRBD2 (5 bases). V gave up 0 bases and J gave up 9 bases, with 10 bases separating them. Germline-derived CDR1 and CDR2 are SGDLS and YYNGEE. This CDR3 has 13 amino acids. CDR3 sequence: CASSVASGSEQFF. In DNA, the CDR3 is TGTGCCAGCAGCGTAGCCTCGGGGAGTGAGCAGTTCTTC.

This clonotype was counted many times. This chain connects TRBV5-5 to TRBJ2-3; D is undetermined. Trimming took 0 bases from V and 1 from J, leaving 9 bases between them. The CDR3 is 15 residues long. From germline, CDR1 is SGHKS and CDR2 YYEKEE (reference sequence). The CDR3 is CASSLAGYRTDTQYF. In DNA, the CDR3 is TGTGCCAGCAGCTTGGCGGGCTATCGCACAGATACGCAGTATTTT.

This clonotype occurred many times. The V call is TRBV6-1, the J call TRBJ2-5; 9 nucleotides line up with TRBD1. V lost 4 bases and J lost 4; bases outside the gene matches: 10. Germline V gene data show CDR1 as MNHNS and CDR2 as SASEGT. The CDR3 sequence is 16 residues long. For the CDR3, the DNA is TGTGCCAGCAGTGCACGGGACAGGGTTCTGGTAGAGACCCAGTACTTC. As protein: CASSARDRVLVETQYF.

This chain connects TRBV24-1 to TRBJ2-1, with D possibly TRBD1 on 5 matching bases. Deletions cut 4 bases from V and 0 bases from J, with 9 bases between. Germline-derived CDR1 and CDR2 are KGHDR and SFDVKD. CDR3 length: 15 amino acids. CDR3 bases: TGTGCCACCAGTGACGGCGACAGCTCCTACAATGAGCAGTTCTTC. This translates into CATSDGDSSYNEQFF.

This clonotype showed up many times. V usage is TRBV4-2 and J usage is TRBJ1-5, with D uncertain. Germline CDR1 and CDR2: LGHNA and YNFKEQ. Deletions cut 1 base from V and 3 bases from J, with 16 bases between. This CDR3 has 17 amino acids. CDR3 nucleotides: TGTGCCAGCAGCCAAGTTTCGATGGTGGGGTACAATCAGCCCCAGCATTTT. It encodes CASSQVSMVGYNQPQHF.

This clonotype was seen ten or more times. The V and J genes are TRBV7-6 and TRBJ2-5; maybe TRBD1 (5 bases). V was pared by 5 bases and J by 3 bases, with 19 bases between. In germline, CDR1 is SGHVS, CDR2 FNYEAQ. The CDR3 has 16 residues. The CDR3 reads CASSTRPRVLEETQYF. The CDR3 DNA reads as TGTGCCAGCAGCACTCGACCCAGGGTACTGGAAGAGACCCAGTACTTC.

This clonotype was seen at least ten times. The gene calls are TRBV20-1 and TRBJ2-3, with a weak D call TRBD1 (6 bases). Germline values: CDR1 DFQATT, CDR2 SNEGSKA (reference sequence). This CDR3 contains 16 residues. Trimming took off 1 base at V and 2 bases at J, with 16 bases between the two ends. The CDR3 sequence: CSARGMPGQDTDTQYF. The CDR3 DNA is TGCAGTGCTAGAGGGATGCCGGGACAAGACACAGATACGCAGTATTTT.

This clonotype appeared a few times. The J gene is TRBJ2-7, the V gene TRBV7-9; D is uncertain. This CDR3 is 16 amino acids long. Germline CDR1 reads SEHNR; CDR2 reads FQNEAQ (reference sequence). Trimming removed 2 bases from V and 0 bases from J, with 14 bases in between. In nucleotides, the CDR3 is TGTGCCAGCAGCTTATCAGCCGAATTACCCTCCTACGAGCAGTACTTC. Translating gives CASSLSAELPSYEQYF.

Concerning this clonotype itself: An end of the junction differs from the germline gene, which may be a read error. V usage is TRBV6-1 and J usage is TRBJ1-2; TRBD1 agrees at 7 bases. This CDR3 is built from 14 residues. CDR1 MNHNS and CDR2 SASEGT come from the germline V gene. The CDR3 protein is CTSSPGTANYGYTF. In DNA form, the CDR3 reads TGTACCAGCAGCCCCGGGACAGCAAACTATGGCTACACCTTC.

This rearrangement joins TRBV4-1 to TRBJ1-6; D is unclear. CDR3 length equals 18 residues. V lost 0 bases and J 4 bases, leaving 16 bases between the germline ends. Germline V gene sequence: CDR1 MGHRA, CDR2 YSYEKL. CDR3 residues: CASSQDWATDYYNSPLHF. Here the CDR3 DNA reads TGCGCCAGCAGCCAAGATTGGGCTACAGATTATTATAATTCACCCCTCCACTTT.

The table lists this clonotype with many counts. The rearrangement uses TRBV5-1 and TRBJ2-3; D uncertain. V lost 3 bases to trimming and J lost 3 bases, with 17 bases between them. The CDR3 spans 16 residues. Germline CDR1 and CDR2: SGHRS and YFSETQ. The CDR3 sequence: CASSSYTDPKTDTQYF. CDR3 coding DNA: TGCGCCAGCAGCTCTTACACGGATCCAAAGACAGATACGCAGTATTTT.

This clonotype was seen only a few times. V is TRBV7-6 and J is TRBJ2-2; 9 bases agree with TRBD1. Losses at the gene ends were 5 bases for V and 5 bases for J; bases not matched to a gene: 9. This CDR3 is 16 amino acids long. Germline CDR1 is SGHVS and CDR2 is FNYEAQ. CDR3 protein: CASSGLDRGGTGELFF. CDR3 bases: TGTGCCAGCAGCGGCCTGGACAGGGGAGGTACCGGGGAGCTGTTTTTT.

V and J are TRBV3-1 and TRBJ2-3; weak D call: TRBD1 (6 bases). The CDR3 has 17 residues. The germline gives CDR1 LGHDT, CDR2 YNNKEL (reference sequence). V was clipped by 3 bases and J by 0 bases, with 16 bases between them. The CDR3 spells CASSQSLGGSSTDTQYF. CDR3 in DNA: TGTGCCAGCAGCCAGTCCCTAGGGGGATCTAGCACAGATACGCAGTATTTT.

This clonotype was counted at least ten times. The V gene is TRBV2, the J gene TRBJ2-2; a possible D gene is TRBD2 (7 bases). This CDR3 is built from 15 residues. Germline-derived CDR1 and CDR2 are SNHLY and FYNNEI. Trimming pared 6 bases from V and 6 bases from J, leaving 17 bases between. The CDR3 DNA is TGTGCCAGCAGCTGGGGGGGGCGTAGTGCCGGGGAGCTGTTTTTT. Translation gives CASSWGGRSAGELFF.

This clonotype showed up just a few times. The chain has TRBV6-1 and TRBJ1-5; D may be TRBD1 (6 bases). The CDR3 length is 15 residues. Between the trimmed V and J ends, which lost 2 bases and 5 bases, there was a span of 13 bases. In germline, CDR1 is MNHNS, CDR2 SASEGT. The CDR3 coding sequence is TGTGCCAGCAGTGAACAGGGGAGTTTGCATCAGCCCCAGCATTTT. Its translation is CASSEQGSLHQPQHF.

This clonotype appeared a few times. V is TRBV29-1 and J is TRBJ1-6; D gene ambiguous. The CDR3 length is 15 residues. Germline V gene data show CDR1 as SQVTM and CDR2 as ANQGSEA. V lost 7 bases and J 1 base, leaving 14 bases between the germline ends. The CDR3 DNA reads TGCAGCGACCTCAACGGGGTGTCCTATAATTCACCCCTCCACTTT. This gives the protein CSDLNGVSYNSPLHF.

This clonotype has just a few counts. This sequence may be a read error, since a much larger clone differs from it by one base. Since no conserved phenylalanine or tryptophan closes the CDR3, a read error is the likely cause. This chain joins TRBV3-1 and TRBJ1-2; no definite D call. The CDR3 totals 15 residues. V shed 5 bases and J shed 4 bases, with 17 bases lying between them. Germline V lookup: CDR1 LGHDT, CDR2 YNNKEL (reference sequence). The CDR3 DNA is TGTGCCAGCAGCTCTGTGCGGGGATCCCCCTATGGCTACACCGTC. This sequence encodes CASSSVRGSPYGYTV.

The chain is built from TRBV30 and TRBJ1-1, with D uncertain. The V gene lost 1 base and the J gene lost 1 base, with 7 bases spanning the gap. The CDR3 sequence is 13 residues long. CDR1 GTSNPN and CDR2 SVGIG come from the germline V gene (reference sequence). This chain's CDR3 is CAWSAGSNTEAFF. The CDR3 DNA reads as TGTGCCTGGAGTGCCGGTTCGAACACTGAAGCTTTCTTT.

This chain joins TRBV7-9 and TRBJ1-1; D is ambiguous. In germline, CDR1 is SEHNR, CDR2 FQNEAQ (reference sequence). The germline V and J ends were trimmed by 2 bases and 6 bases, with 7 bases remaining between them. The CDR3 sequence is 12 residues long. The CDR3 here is CASSLRWPEAFF. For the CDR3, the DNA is TGTGCCAGCAGCTTAAGGTGGCCTGAAGCTTTCTTT.

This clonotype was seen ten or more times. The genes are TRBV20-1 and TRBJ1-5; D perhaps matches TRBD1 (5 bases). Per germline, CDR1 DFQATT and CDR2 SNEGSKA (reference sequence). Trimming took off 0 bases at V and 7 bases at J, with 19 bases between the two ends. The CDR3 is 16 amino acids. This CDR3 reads CSARDLSALGGQPQHF. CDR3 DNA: TGCAGTGCTAGAGATCTTTCTGCCCTGGGGGGACAGCCCCAGCATTTT.

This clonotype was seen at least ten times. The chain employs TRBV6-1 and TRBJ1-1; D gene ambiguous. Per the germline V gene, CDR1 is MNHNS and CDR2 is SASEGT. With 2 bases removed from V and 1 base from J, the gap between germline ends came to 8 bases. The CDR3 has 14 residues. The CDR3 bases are TGTGCCAGCAGTGAATTTGATCGGAACACTGAAGCTTTCTTT. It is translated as CASSEFDRNTEAFF.

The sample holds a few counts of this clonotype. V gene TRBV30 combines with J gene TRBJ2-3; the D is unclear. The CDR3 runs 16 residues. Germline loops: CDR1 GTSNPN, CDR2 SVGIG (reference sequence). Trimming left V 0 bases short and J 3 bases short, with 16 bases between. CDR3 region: CAWSVEQPLGTDTQYF. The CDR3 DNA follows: TGTGCCTGGAGTGTAGAACAGCCGCTTGGGACAGATACGCAGTATTTT.